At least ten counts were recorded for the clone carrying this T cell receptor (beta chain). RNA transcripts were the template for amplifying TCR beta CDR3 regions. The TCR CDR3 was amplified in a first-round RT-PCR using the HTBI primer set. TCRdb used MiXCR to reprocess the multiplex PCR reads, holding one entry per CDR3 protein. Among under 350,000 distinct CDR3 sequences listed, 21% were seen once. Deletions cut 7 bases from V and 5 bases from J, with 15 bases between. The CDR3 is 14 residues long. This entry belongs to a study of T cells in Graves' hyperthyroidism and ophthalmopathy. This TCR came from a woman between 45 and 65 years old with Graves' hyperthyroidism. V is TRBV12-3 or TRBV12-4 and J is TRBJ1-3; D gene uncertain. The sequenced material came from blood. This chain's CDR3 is CASTLPEARNTIYF. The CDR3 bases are TGTGCCAGCACCCTTCCGGAGGCTCGAAACACCATATATTTT.